Listed below are T cell receptor beta chains from one sample, sequenced in a study of a mutant IDH1 vaccine in newly diagnosed glioma. Antigens for these TCRs are unknown. Some clones are missing from TCRdb's copy, which holds only in-frame ones; the method was immunoSEQ multiplex PCR. The sample lists roughly 60,000 clones, roughly 84% occurring once. Sample: PBMCs, taken from a glioma patient whose treatment included an IDH1 peptide vaccine. The receptors shown here come from a man aged 25-45 years with glioma. CDR3s include the opening cysteine and the closing phenylalanine or tryptophan. The D gene is left open where the match is weak. Clone size, where shown, is once, few, many, or a class for clones that have expanded.

V gene: TRBV7-9; clone size: NA; D gene: TRBD1; J gene: TRBJ1-2; CDR3 protein: CASSFGTDRYTF; CDR3 DNA: TGTGCCAGCAGCTTTGGGACAGACCGCTACACCTTC
V gene: TRBV13; clone size: NA; D gene: NA; J gene: TRBJ2-5; CDR3 protein: CASSPPGEGRMGTQYF; CDR3 DNA: TGTGCCAGCAGCCCTCCAGGGGAGGGTCGAATGGGGACCCAGTACTTC
V gene: TRBV19; clone size: NA; D gene: TRBD1; J gene: TRBJ2-7; CDR3 protein: CASRPTGGSYEQYF; CDR3 DNA: TGTGCCAGTAGGCCTACAGGGGGGTCCTACGAGCAGTACTTC
V gene: TRBV13; clone size: NA; D gene: NA; J gene: TRBJ2-3; CDR3 protein: CASSTQADTQYF; CDR3 DNA: TGTGCCAGCAGCACACAGGCAGATACGCAGTATTTT
V gene: TRBV6-1; clone size: NA; D gene: TRBD2; J gene: TRBJ2-2; CDR3 protein: CASSDSGGAESGELFF; CDR3 DNA: TGTGCCAGCAGTGATAGCGGGGGGGCCGAATCCGGGGAGCTGTTTTTT
V gene: TRBV13; clone size: NA; D gene: NA; J gene: TRBJ1-2; CDR3 protein: CASSLQGTPNGYTF; CDR3 DNA: TGTGCCAGCAGCTTACAGGGGACCCCGAATGGCTACACCTTC
V gene: TRBV7-9; clone size: NA; D gene: TRBD1; J gene: TRBJ1-5; CDR3 protein: CASSLGGQGGNQPQHF; CDR3 DNA: TGTGCCAGCAGCTTAGGGGGCCAGGGGGGCAATCAGCCCCAGCATTTT
V gene: TRBV5-4; clone size: NA; D gene: TRBD2; J gene: TRBJ2-1; CDR3 protein: CASSRTSGGASYNEQFF; CDR3 DNA: TGTGCCAGCAGCCGGACTAGCGGGGGGGCTAGCTACAATGAGCAGTTCTTC
V gene: TRBV11-1; clone size: once; D gene: NA; J gene: TRBJ2-7; CDR3 protein: CASSLTTGTEASYEQYF; CDR3 DNA: TGTGCCAGCAGCTTAACTACCGGGACGGAGGCTTCCTACGAGCAGTACTTC
V gene: TRBV7-6; clone size: NA; D gene: NA; J gene: TRBJ1-1; CDR3 protein: CASSLAPPGPNTEAFF; CDR3 DNA: TGTGCCAGCAGCTTAGCCCCGCCAGGACCGAACACTGAAGCTTTCTTT
V gene: TRBV27; clone size: NA; D gene: TRBD2; J gene: TRBJ2-7; CDR3 protein: CASSFGTSGALVYEQYF; CDR3 DNA: TGTGCCAGCAGTTTCGGGACTAGCGGGGCACTGGTCTACGAGCAGTACTTC
V gene: TRBV2; clone size: NA; D gene: NA; J gene: TRBJ2-2; CDR3 protein: CARDRRGANTGELFF; CDR3 DNA: TGTGCCAGAGACAGGAGAGGCGCGAACACCGGGGAGCTGTTTTTT
V gene: TRBV4-1; clone size: once; D gene: NA; J gene: TRBJ1-2; CDR3 protein: CASSQLKSGFYGYTF; CDR3 DNA: TGCGCCAGCAGCCAACTTAAATCGGGTTTCTATGGCTACACCTTC
V gene: TRBV25-1; clone size: NA; D gene: TRBD1; J gene: TRBJ1-2; CDR3 protein: CASRRADRGGYTF; CDR3 DNA: TGTGCCAGCAGACGGGCGGACAGGGGAGGCTACACCTTC
V gene: TRBV27; clone size: NA; D gene: NA; J gene: TRBJ1-5; CDR3 protein: CASSTSPYQPQHF; CDR3 DNA: TGTGCCAGCAGTACGTCTCCCTATCAGCCCCAGCATTTT
V gene: TRBV6-6; clone size: NA; D gene: NA; J gene: TRBJ1-1; CDR3 protein: CASSYSRVGTEAFF; CDR3 DNA: TGTGCCAGCAGTTACTCCAGGGTGGGGACTGAAGCTTTCTTT
V gene: TRBV6-5; clone size: NA; D gene: TRBD1; J gene: TRBJ2-7; CDR3 protein: CASSRTGYEQYF; CDR3 DNA: TGTGCCAGCAGCCGGACAGGCTACGAGCAGTACTTC
V gene: TRBV5-1; clone size: NA; D gene: NA; J gene: TRBJ1-1; CDR3 protein: CASSFSLPGRTKNTEAFF; CDR3 DNA: TGCGCCAGCAGCTTTAGTCTTCCGGGACGGACGAAAAACACTGAAGCTTTCTTT
V gene: TRBV13; clone size: NA; D gene: TRBD1; J gene: TRBJ2-7; CDR3 protein: CASSLGTGGIYEQYF; CDR3 DNA: TGTGCCAGCAGCCTAGGGACAGGGGGCATCTACGAGCAGTACTTC
V gene: TRBV7-8; clone size: NA; D gene: NA; J gene: TRBJ1-1; CDR3 protein: CAVIPQGRTEAFF; CDR3 DNA: TGTGCCGTTATCCCGCAGGGGAGGACTGAAGCTTTCTTT
V gene: TRBV5-4; clone size: once; D gene: TRBD2; J gene: TRBJ2-7; CDR3 protein: CASSIGGGPSYEQYF; CDR3 DNA: TGTGCCAGCAGCATTGGGGGGGGACCGTCCTACGAGCAGTACTTC
V gene: TRBV7-2; clone size: NA; D gene: NA; J gene: TRBJ2-5; CDR3 protein: CASSLGWGGEETQYF; CDR3 DNA: TGTGCCAGCAGCTTAGGTTGGGGAGGCGAAGAGACCCAGTACTTC
V gene: TRBV25-1; clone size: NA; D gene: NA; J gene: TRBJ1-4; CDR3 protein: CASSDRTGVWEKLFF; CDR3 DNA: TGTGCCAGCAGTGACCGTACGGGGGTCTGGGAAAAACTGTTTTTT
V gene: TRBV7-9; clone size: NA; D gene: TRBD2; J gene: TRBJ2-1; CDR3 protein: CASSLNSGGINEQFF; CDR3 DNA: TGTGCCAGCAGCTTGAATAGCGGGGGGATCAATGAGCAGTTCTTC
V gene: TRBV6-6; clone size: NA; D gene: NA; J gene: TRBJ1-2; CDR3 protein: CASIRSGESRYGYTF; CDR3 DNA: TGTGCCAGCATTCGGTCCGGGGAATCACGCTATGGCTACACCTTC
V gene: TRBV11-2; clone size: NA; D gene: NA; J gene: TRBJ2-2; CDR3 protein: CASSLVVTGELFF; CDR3 DNA: TGTGCCAGCAGCTTAGTTGTGACCGGGGAGCTGTTTTTT
V gene: TRBV11-2; clone size: NA; D gene: TRBD2; J gene: TRBJ2-2; CDR3 protein: CASSFSGGPTGELFF; CDR3 DNA: TGTGCCAGCAGCTTTTCGGGGGGGCCGACCGGGGAGCTGTTTTTT
V gene: TRBV30; clone size: NA; D gene: TRBD1; J gene: TRBJ1-6; CDR3 protein: CAWGTGDYNSPLHF; CDR3 DNA: TGTGCCTGGGGGACAGGGGACTATAATTCACCCCTCCACTTT
V gene: TRBV19; clone size: NA; D gene: NA; J gene: TRBJ1-2; CDR3 protein: CASSPPGPVVYGYTF; CDR3 DNA: TGTGCCAGTAGTCCCCCTGGACCGGTCGTCTATGGCTACACCTTC
V gene: TRBV7-9; clone size: once; D gene: TRBD1; J gene: TRBJ1-2; CDR3 protein: CASTLPSLTGLGTYGYTF; CDR3 DNA: TGTGCCAGCACCCTCCCATCCCTGACAGGGCTGGGAACCTATGGCTACACCTTC
V gene: TRBV28; clone size: NA; D gene: NA; J gene: TRBJ2-7; CDR3 protein: CASSYVAYEQYF; CDR3 DNA: TGTGCCAGCAGCTACGTGGCGTACGAGCAGTACTTC
V gene: TRBV6-5; clone size: once; D gene: TRBD1; J gene: TRBJ1-2; CDR3 protein: CASSYLGTANYGYTF; CDR3 DNA: TGTGCCAGCAGTTACCTAGGGACAGCGAACTATGGCTACACCTTC
V gene: TRBV11-2; clone size: NA; D gene: NA; J gene: TRBJ1-3; CDR3 protein: CASSLERNTIYF; CDR3 DNA: TGTGCCAGCAGCTTAGAAAGAAACACCATATATTTT
V gene: TRBV6-1; clone size: NA; D gene: TRBD1; J gene: TRBJ2-6; CDR3 protein: CASRTGGSGANVLTF; CDR3 DNA: TGTGCCAGCAGGACAGGGGGCTCAGGGGCCAACGTCCTGACTTTC
V gene: TRBV5-1; clone size: NA; D gene: NA; J gene: TRBJ2-3; CDR3 protein: CASSLGGAPTDTQYF; CDR3 DNA: TGCGCCAGCAGCTTGGGCGGGGCCCCCACAGATACGCAGTATTTT
V gene: TRBV27; clone size: NA; D gene: NA; J gene: TRBJ1-4; CDR3 protein: CASSVRAPNEKLFF; CDR3 DNA: TGTGCCAGCAGTGTACGGGCCCCTAATGAAAAACTGTTTTTT
V gene: TRBV7-6; clone size: NA; D gene: TRBD1; J gene: TRBJ1-5; CDR3 protein: CASSPRGGIGNQPQHF; CDR3 DNA: TGTGCCAGCAGCCCCAGGGGGGGCATAGGCAATCAGCCCCAGCATTTT
V gene: TRBV4-1; clone size: few; D gene: NA; J gene: TRBJ1-5; CDR3 protein: CASSQATGYSNQPQHF; CDR3 DNA: TGCGCCAGCAGCCAGGCCACTGGATATAGCAATCAGCCCCAGCATTTT
V gene: TRBV27; clone size: NA; D gene: NA; J gene: TRBJ2-6; CDR3 protein: CASRAQGYGANVLTF; CDR3 DNA: TGTGCCAGCAGGGCCCAGGGATACGGGGCCAACGTCCTGACTTTC